The next 8 T cell receptor beta chains were all read from a single sample in a study of identical twins. TCRdb redid the calling of the 5' RACE reads with MiXCR, one entry per CDR3 protein. Of 250,000 or so distinct CDR3 sequences listed, roughly 13% were seen once; the top ten hold under 4.5%. These data also formed part of another study, on yellow fever vaccine responses in identical twins.

Sample: memory (CD45RO+) T cells sorted from blood. These TCRs come from a woman under 30 in good health.

In this sample, this clonotype turned up a few times. The chain recombines TRBV27 with TRBJ2-7, with D perhaps matching TRBD2 (6 bases). CDR3 size: 16 residues. CDR1 MNHEY and CDR2 SMNVEV come from the germline V gene (reference sequence). The V and J ends lost 5 bases and 2 bases respectively, with 19 bases between them. CDR3 sequence (DNA): TGTGCCAGCAGTCCGACCCCGGGGAGGACTCCCTACGAGCAGTACTTC. This gives the protein CASSPTPGRTPYEQYF.

This clonotype was seen a handful of times. The genes are TRBV5-1 and TRBJ2-4, with 14 bases lining up with TRBD2. In germline, CDR1 is SGHRS, CDR2 YFSETQ. CDR3 length: 15 residues. V shed 3 bases, J shed 9 bases, and the junction held 5 bases outside the gene matches. The CDR3 loop is CASSSRLAGGGIQYF. CDR3 nucleotide sequence: TGCGCCAGCAGCTCCCGACTAGCGGGAGGGGGCATTCAGTACTTC.

The table lists this clonotype with many counts. The chain is built from TRBV29-1 and TRBJ2-3; D is possibly TRBD1 or TRBD2 (5 bases each). The length of the CDR3 is 14 residues. Germline lookup yields CDR1 SQVTM and CDR2 ANQGSEA. V was shortened by 3 bases and J by 5 bases, with 15 bases between the two germline ends. The CDR3 nucleotides read TGCAGCGTTGACCTCACCGGTGGGGGAGATACGCAGTATTTT. It yields the protein CSVDLTGGGDTQYF.

The chain joins TRBV20-1 to TRBJ1-1; 9 nucleotides agree with TRBD1. The V segment lost 5 bases and the J segment 5 bases; nucleotides outside the gene matches: 6. The CDR3 runs to 13 residues. Germline CDR1 and CDR2: DFQATT and SNEGSKA (reference sequence). CDR3 region: CSAPQGARTEAFF. The CDR3 DNA reads as TGCAGTGCTCCACAGGGGGCACGAACTGAAGCTTTCTTT.

This clonotype was seen only a few times. The gene calls are TRBV7-2 and TRBJ2-3; 11 bases match TRBD2. The CDR3 spans 15 residues. Losses at the gene ends were 6 bases for V and 1 base for J; bases not matched to a gene: 3. Germline V gene sequence: CDR1 SGHTA, CDR2 FQGNSA. CDR3 coding DNA: TGTGCCAGCAGAAAACTAGCGGGAGGCACAGATACGCAGTATTTT. Protein product: CASRKLAGGTDTQYF.

The chain combines TRBV5-1 with TRBJ2-1, with 8 bases matching TRBD2. Germline values: CDR1 SGHRS, CDR2 YFSETQ. The CDR3 totals 15 residues. Trimming at V came to 4 bases and at J to 4 bases, leaving 7 bases not matched to a gene. The CDR3 coding sequence is TGCGCCAGCAGCGATAGCGGGGAGGTTTACAATGAGCAGTTCTTC. Its protein product is CASSDSGEVYNEQFF.

This clonotype was detected many times. Written as DNA, the CDR3 is TGCGCCAGCAGCGATTCTAGGGGTGTCACTGAAGCTTTCTTT. This gives the protein CASSDSRGVTEAFF. V and J are TRBV5-1 and TRBJ1-1; weak D call: TRBD1 (5 bases). Germline V gene data show CDR1 as SGHRS and CDR2 as YFSETQ. CDR3 size: 14 residues. Trimming took 4 bases from V and 4 from J, leaving 14 bases between them.

This clonotype was observed many times. This chain links TRBV7-2 with TRBJ2-6; TRBD2 might be the D (6 bases). The germline V gene encodes CDR1 SGHTA and CDR2 FQGNSA. The CDR3 is made up of 15 amino acids. The V end was cut by 3 bases, the J end by 5 bases, with 11 bases between. CDR3 DNA sequence: TGTGCCAGCAGCTTTGGGGGGAATAGGGCCAACGTCCTGACTTTC. Its translation is CASSFGGNRANVLTF.